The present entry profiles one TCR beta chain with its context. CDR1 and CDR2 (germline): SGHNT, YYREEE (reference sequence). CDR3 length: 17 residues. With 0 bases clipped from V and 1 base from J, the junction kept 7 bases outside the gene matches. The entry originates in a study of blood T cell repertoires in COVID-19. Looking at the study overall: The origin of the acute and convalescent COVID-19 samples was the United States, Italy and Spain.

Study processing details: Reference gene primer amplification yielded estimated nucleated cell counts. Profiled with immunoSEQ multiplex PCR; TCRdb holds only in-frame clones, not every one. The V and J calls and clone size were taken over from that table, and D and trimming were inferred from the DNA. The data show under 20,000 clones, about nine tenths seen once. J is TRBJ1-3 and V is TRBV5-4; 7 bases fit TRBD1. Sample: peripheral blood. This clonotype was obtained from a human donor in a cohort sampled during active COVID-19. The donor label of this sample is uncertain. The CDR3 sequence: CASSLDLGGVSGNTIYF. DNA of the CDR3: TGTGCCAGCAGCTTGGATTTAGGGGGCGTTTCTGGAAACACCATATATTTT.